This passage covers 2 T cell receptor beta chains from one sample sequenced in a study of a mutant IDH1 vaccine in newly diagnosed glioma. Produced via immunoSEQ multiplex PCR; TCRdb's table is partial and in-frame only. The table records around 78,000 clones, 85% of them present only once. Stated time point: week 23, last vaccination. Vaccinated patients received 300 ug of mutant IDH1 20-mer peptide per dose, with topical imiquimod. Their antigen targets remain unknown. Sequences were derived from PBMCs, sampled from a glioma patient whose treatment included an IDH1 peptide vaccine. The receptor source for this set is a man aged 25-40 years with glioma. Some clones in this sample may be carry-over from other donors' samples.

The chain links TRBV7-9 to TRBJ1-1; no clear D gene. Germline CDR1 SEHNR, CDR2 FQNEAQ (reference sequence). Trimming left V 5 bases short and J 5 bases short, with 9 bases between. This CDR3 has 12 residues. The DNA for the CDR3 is TGTGCCAGCAGCCTGGGGAGGACTGAAGCTTTCTTT. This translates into CASSLGRTEAFF. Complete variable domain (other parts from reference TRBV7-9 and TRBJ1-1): DTGVSQNPRHKITKRGQNVTFRCDPISEHNRLYWYRQTLGQGPEFLTYFQNEAQLEKSRLLSDRFSAERPKGSFSTLEIQRTEQGDSAMYLCASSLGRTEAFFGQGTRLTVV.

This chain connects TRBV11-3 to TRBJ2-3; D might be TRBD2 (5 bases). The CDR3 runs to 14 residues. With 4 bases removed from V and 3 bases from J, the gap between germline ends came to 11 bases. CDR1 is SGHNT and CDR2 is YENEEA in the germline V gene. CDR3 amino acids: CASSSTSLTDTQYF. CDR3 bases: TGTGCCAGCAGCTCAACTAGTTTGACAGATACGCAGTATTTT.